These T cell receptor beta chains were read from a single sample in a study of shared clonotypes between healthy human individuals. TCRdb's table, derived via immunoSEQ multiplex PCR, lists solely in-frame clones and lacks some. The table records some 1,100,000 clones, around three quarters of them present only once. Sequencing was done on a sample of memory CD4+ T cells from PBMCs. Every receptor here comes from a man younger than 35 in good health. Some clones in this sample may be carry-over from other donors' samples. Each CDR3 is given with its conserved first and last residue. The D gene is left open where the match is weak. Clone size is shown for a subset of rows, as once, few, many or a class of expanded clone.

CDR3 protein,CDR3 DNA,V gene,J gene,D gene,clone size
CASSLGFGVTYEQYF,TGTGCCAGCAGCTTAGGCTTCGGGGTTACCTACGAGCAGTACTTC,TRBV7-7,TRBJ2-7,NA,NA
CASSLGTSVSYNEQFF,TGTGCCAGCAGCTTGGGGACTAGCGTTTCCTACAATGAGCAGTTCTTC,TRBV5-4,TRBJ2-1,TRBD2,NA
CASSLRLTQDEQFF,TGTGCCAGCAGCTTACGCCTAACTCAGGATGAGCAGTTCTTC,TRBV11-2,TRBJ2-1,NA,NA
CASSLVRNTEAFF,TGTGCCAGCAGCTTAGTGCGGAACACTGAAGCTTTCTTT,TRBV7-8,TRBJ1-1,NA,few
CASSRGSSYEQYF,TGTGCCAGCAGTAGGGGGAGCTCCTACGAGCAGTACTTC,TRBV6-4,TRBJ2-7,NA,once
CASSRRRGGVGEQYF,TGTGCCAGCAGCCGCCGGAGGGGCGGGGTGGGCGAGCAGTACTTC,TRBV11-2,TRBJ2-7,NA,NA
CASSVGTSGTQETQYF,TGTGCCAGCAGCGTAGGGACTAGCGGAACCCAAGAGACCCAGTACTTC,TRBV9,TRBJ2-5,TRBD2,NA
CASSVGLTSIRGSEQFF,TGCGCCAGCAGCGTGGGATTGACTAGCATCAGAGGGAGTGAGCAGTTCTTC,TRBV5-1,TRBJ2-1,TRBD2,NA
CASTLRAGLGEKLFF,TGTGCCAGTACCCTCAGAGCTGGTCTTGGTGAAAAACTGTTTTTT,TRBV19,TRBJ1-4,NA,NA
CASSGVYSDTEAFF,TGTGCCAGCAGCGGGGTTTACTCGGACACTGAAGCTTTCTTT,TRBV6-6,TRBJ1-1,NA,few
CASSSGPNTEAFF,TGCGCCAGCAGCTCGGGACCGAACACTGAAGCTTTCTTT,TRBV5-1,TRBJ1-1,NA,NA
CASSSTAGGSTDTQYF,TGCGCCAGCAGCTCAACGGCCGGGGGGAGCACAGATACGCAGTATTTT,TRBV4-1,TRBJ2-3,TRBD2,NA
CASSPKRTGGYEKLFF,TGTGCCAGCAGCCCCAAAAGGACAGGGGGCTATGAAAAACTGTTTTTT,TRBV7-9,TRBJ1-4,TRBD1,NA
CASSVNTGTGELFF,TGTGCCAGCAGCGTAAACACGGGCACCGGGGAGCTGTTTTTT,TRBV9,TRBJ2-2,NA,NA
CASSQDGSSVDTQYF,TGTGCCAGCAGCCAAGATGGGAGTTCGGTAGATACGCAGTATTTT,TRBV4-2,TRBJ2-3,NA,NA
CASRIQAYEQYF,TGTGCCAGCAGGATACAAGCCTACGAGCAGTACTTC,TRBV6-6,TRBJ2-7,NA,NA
CASSQAGTGRYEQYF,TGTGCCAGCAGCCAGGCGGGGACAGGGAGGTACGAGCAGTACTTC,TRBV6-5,TRBJ2-7,TRBD1,NA
CASSLGSWPGELFF,TGTGCCAGCAGCTTAGGAAGTTGGCCCGGGGAGCTGTTTTTT,TRBV7-2,TRBJ2-2,NA,many
CASSPYQRQTQYF,TGCGCCAGCAGCCCCTACCAGCGGCAGACGCAGTATTTT,TRBV4-3,TRBJ2-3,NA,NA
CASSPVGGVRGYTF,TGTGCCAGCAGTCCAGTAGGGGGAGTACGTGGCTACACCTTC,TRBV28,TRBJ1-2,NA,NA
CASIPRSAYEQYF,TGTGCCAGCATTCCCCGGAGCGCCTACGAGCAGTACTTC,TRBV28,TRBJ2-7,NA,many
CASSRSFYSGNTIYF,TGTGCCAGCAGCCGTTCCTTTTACTCTGGAAACACCATATATTTT,TRBV14,TRBJ1-3,NA,NA
CAISESGGTTDTQYF,TGTGCCATCAGTGAGTCGGGCGGTACCACAGATACGCAGTATTTT,TRBV10-3,TRBJ2-3,NA,NA
CASEPGGITDTQYF,TGTGCCAGCGAACCAGGGGGAATAACAGATACGCAGTATTTT,TRBV2,TRBJ2-3,TRBD1,NA
CASGGSVEQYF,TGTGCCAGCGGCGGGAGTGTCGAGCAGTACTTC,TRBV2,TRBJ2-7,TRBD2,NA
CASSLSGGVSYEQYF,TGTGCCAGCAGTTTATCAGGGGGGGTCTCCTACGAGCAGTACTTC,TRBV27,TRBJ2-7,NA,NA
CASSQAVYSEAFF,TGCGCCAGCAGCCAAGCCGTTTACAGTGAAGCTTTCTTT,TRBV4-3,TRBJ1-1,NA,NA
CASSPAPGNTGELFF,TGCGCCAGCAGCCCGGCGCCTGGGAACACCGGGGAGCTGTTTTTT,TRBV5-1,TRBJ2-2,NA,NA
CASSLGQIEAFF,TGTGCCAGCAGCTTAGGGCAGATTGAAGCTTTCTTT,TRBV13,TRBJ1-1,NA,NA
CASSLRQGGGDEQFF,TGTGCCAGCAGCTTGAGGCAGGGGGGCGGGGATGAGCAGTTCTTC,TRBV5-4,TRBJ2-1,NA,NA
CASSGTGYEQYF,TGTGCCAGCAGTGGGACAGGGTACGAGCAGTACTTC,TRBV6-1,TRBJ2-7,TRBD1,NA
CASSVGQNSYNEQFF,TGCGCCAGCAGCGTTGGACAGAATTCCTACAATGAGCAGTTCTTC,TRBV5-1,TRBJ2-1,NA,few
CASSEEGAGHNQPQHF,TGCGCCAGCAGTGAAGAGGGGGCGGGACATAATCAGCCCCAGCATTTT,TRBV10-1,TRBJ1-5,TRBD1,NA